The 25 T cell receptor beta chains presented below share a single source sample, sequenced in a study of blood T cell repertoires in COVID-19. Generated by immunoSEQ multiplex PCR, the TCRdb table keeps only in-frame clones and is missing some. The sample consists of 250,000 to 300,000 clones, roughly 87% of them appearing once. The sequencing sample was made of PBMCs or T cells enriched from blood (not recorded which). The receptors here all came from a woman aged 25-40 years who had recovered from COVID-19.

The CDR3 region is CASSKGRQGWAQNSNQPQHF. The DNA of the CDR3 is TGTGCCAGCAGTAAGGGAAGACAGGGGTGGGCTCAAAATAGCAATCAGCCCCAGCATTTT. The chain recombines TRBV28 with TRBJ1-5; 8 nucleotides line up with TRBD1. The germline gives CDR1 MDHEN, CDR2 SYDVKM. Trimming removed 5 bases from V and 0 bases from J; junction bases left unmatched: 18. This CDR3 has 20 residues.

Remarks on this clone: Distinct nucleotide sequences in the sample also encode this CDR3. The V call is TRBV7-9, the J call TRBJ2-5; TRBD1 agrees at 11 bases. Trimming at V came to 3 bases and at J to 4 bases, leaving 1 base not matched to a gene. CDR1 and CDR2 (germline): SEHNR, FQNEAQ (reference sequence). The CDR3 length is 14 residues. This CDR3 is CASSLGTGGETQYF. CDR3 sequence (DNA): TGTGCCAGCAGCTTGGGGACAGGGGGAGAGACCCAGTACTTC.

The V and J genes are TRBV27 and TRBJ1-6, with D perhaps TRBD1 (5 bases). The length of the CDR3 is 15 residues. Germline lookup yields CDR1 MNHEY and CDR2 SMNVEV (reference sequence). With 1 base removed from V and 7 bases from J, the gap between germline ends came to 11 bases. The CDR3 coding sequence is TGTGCCAGCAGTTTATACCAGGGTCAAAATTCACCCCTCCACTTT. The encoded protein is CASSLYQGQNSPLHF.

V and J are TRBV11-2 and TRBJ1-4; 10 bases fit TRBD1. Trimming took 0 bases from V and 0 from J; bases not matched to a gene: 4. The germline V gene encodes CDR1 SGHAT and CDR2 FQNNGV. This CDR3 is built from 18 residues. The CDR3 protein is CASSLDHGTGATNEKLFF. In DNA, the CDR3 is TGTGCCAGCAGCTTAGACCACGGGACAGGGGCAACTAATGAAAAACTGTTTTTT.

V gene TRBV2 combines with J gene TRBJ2-1; 8 bases agree with TRBD2. J gave up 9 bases and V 5 bases, and 12 bases lay outside the gene matches. Germline V lookup: CDR1 SNHLY, CDR2 FYNNEI. This CDR3 has 15 amino acids. The CDR3 region has the DNA TGTGCCAGCAGTAGGGACGGGGGGGCTGTTGGTGAGCAGTTCTTC. This gives the protein CASSRDGGAVGEQFF.

On this clone: Within the sample, other DNA sequences also encode this same CDR3. The gene calls are TRBV13 and TRBJ2-3; 7 nucleotides align to TRBD2. Germline values: CDR1 PRHDT, CDR2 FYEKMQ (reference sequence). The ends lost 5 bases at V and 2 bases at J; junction bases unmatched: 13. The CDR3 is made up of 17 amino acids. The CDR3 nucleotides read TGTGCCAGCAGCGGCATAGGTCTGGGGGGGGACACAGATACGCAGTATTTT. This translates into CASSGIGLGGDTDTQYF.

The rearrangement links TRBV4-3 to TRBJ2-3; 10 positions match TRBD2. The germline gives CDR1 LGHNA, CDR2 YSLEER. Losses at the gene ends were 0 bases for V and 1 base for J; bases not matched to a gene: 10. CDR3 length: 19 residues. The CDR3 is CASSQDFWPLAGGTDTQYF. Here the CDR3 DNA reads TGCGCCAGCAGCCAAGATTTTTGGCCTCTAGCGGGGGGCACAGATACGCAGTATTTT.

This CDR3 is CAWSDRARGSSYEQYF. Here the CDR3 DNA reads TGTGCCTGGAGTGACAGGGCCAGGGGTAGCTCCTACGAGCAGTACTTC. The V and J genes are TRBV30 and TRBJ2-7, with D possibly being TRBD1 (6 bases). This CDR3 is 16 amino acids long. The V gene's germline CDR1 is GTSNPN and CDR2 SVGIG (reference sequence). Trimming shortened V by 1 base and J by 0 bases, and 16 bases separated the two germline ends.

The rearrangement uses TRBV28 and TRBJ2-7, with 9 bases fitting TRBD2. The CDR3 spans 14 residues. Germline V lookup: CDR1 MDHEN, CDR2 SYDVKM. V shed 5 bases and J 4 bases; nucleotides not matched to a gene: 6. This CDR3 is CASSLAGRLYEQYF. The DNA for the CDR3 is TGTGCCAGCAGTCTAGCGGGAAGACTTTACGAGCAGTACTTC.

The rearrangement uses TRBV24-1 and TRBJ2-1; 12 nucleotides align to TRBD2. Trimming at V came to 1 base and at J to 10 bases, leaving 7 bases not matched to a gene. The CDR3 consists of 16 residues. The germline gives CDR1 KGHDR, CDR2 SFDVKD. In DNA, the CDR3 is TGTGCCACCAGTGATTTCACGGCTAGCGGGAGGGGCGAGCAGTTCTTC. Protein sequence: CATSDFTASGRGEQFF.

The sample holds a few counts of this clone. The chain uses TRBV15 and TRBJ1-4; D may be TRBD1 (5 bases). This CDR3 has 15 amino acids. Germline loops: CDR1 LNHNV, CDR2 YYDKDF (reference sequence). The V end was cut by 3 bases, the J end by 4 bases, with 12 bases between. The CDR3 here is CATSSVAGLNEKLFF. DNA of the CDR3: TGTGCCACCAGCAGTGTGGCAGGGCTTAATGAAAAACTGTTTTTT.

The V call is TRBV2, the J call TRBJ2-5; tentative D call: TRBD1 (5 bases). V lost 3 bases and J lost 2, with 7 bases in between. CDR1 SNHLY and CDR2 FYNNEI come from the germline V gene. The length of the CDR3 is 13 residues. The CDR3 region has the DNA TGTGCCAGCAGTGACACAGGACAAGAGACCCAGTACTTC. Translating gives CASSDTGQETQYF.

This rearrangement joins TRBV4-1 to TRBJ2-6; D is unclear. Trimming shortened V by 0 bases and J by 0 bases, and 12 bases separated the two germline ends. Per the germline V gene, CDR1 is MGHRA and CDR2 is YSYEKL. The CDR3 covers 18 residues. This chain's CDR3 is CASSQDRSRISGANVLTF. The CDR3 DNA reads as TGCGCCAGCAGCCAAGATCGTAGCCGGATCTCTGGGGCCAACGTCCTGACTTTC.

The chain employs TRBV4-1 and TRBJ2-7, with D perhaps TRBD2 (5 bases). V was clipped by 4 bases and J by 3 bases, with 16 bases between them. Germline loops: CDR1 MGHRA, CDR2 YSYEKL. This CDR3 comprises 15 residues. CDR3 DNA: TGCGCCAGCAGCCTCAGTACCGGCCGGGACTACGAGCAGTACTTC. Protein sequence: CASSLSTGRDYEQYF.

V usage is TRBV28 and J usage is TRBJ1-2, with 7 bases fitting TRBD1. V lost 7 bases, J lost 5 bases, and 13 bases stayed unmatched. The CDR3 runs 15 residues. Germline V gene data show CDR1 as MDHEN and CDR2 as SYDVKM. The CDR3 nucleotides read TGTGCCAGCACCTCTAACAGGGGAGATAGGTATGGCTACACCTTC. It translates to CASTSNRGDRYGYTF.

This chain uses TRBV11-2 with TRBJ1-2, with no clear D. Germline V CDR1 and CDR2: SGHAT, FQNNGV. The CDR3 covers 16 residues. Between the trimmed V and J ends, which lost 0 bases and 0 bases, there was a span of 11 bases. Written as DNA, the CDR3 is TGTGCCAGCAGCTTAGATTTGGCCGCCGCTAACTATGGCTACACCTTC. Amino acids: CASSLDLAAANYGYTF. Using reference TRBV11-2 and TRBJ1-2 for the parts outside the CDR3, the full variable domain is EAGVAQSPRYKIIEKRQSVAFWCNPISGHATLYWYQQILGQGPKLLIQFQNNGVVDDSQLPKDRFSAERLKGVDSTLKIQPAKLEDSAVYLCASSLDLAAANYGYTFGSGTRLTVV.

J is TRBJ1-6 and V is TRBV4-1, with D unresolved. The CDR3 runs 14 residues. The ends were cut back, 6 bases at V and 10 bases at J, with 16 bases in the middle. Germline assignment: CDR1 MGHRA and CDR2 YSYEKL. DNA of the CDR3: TGCGCCAGCAGTTGGACCGAATCGGGGTCACCCCTCCACTTT. Translated: CASSWTESGSPLHF.

The J gene is TRBJ2-6, the V gene TRBV10-1; TRBD2 is a possible D gene (8 bases). Germline V gene data show CDR1 as WNHNN and CDR2 as SYGVQD (reference sequence). Between the trimmed V and J ends, which lost 0 bases and 0 bases, there was a span of 24 bases. The CDR3 has 22 amino acids. This CDR3 is CASSESRGLAGYTYSGANVLTF. The CDR3 DNA sequence: TGCGCCAGCAGTGAGTCGAGGGGGCTAGCGGGCTATACTTACTCTGGGGCCAACGTCCTGACTTTC.

The count of this clone is one. The chain has TRBV18 and TRBJ2-1; D call uncertain. Germline V gene sequence: CDR1 KGHSH, CDR2 LQKENI. Trimming pared 4 bases from V and 8 bases from J, leaving 9 bases between. This CDR3 region has 12 residues. The CDR3 is CASSLASDEQFF. CDR3 in DNA: TGTGCCAGCTCACTTGCTAGTGATGAGCAGTTCTTC.

This chain joins TRBV11-2 and TRBJ1-2, with TRBD1 identical over 7 bases. The ends lost 5 bases at V and 4 bases at J; junction bases unmatched: 10. CDR1 is SGHAT and CDR2 is FQNNGV in the germline V gene. This CDR3 comprises 15 residues. The CDR3 is CASSPTAGQLYGYTF. The CDR3 DNA is TGTGCCAGCAGCCCCACCGCGGGACAGCTCTATGGCTACACCTTC.

The chain links TRBV3-1 (or the pseudogene TRBV3-2) to TRBJ2-1, with 15 bases fitting TRBD2. This CDR3 has 18 residues. CDR1 is LGHDT, CDR2 YNNKEL, per germline (reference sequence). J gave up 6 bases and V 0 bases, and 6 bases lay outside the gene matches. CDR3 residues: CASSQDLGTSGGFNEQFF. The DNA of the CDR3 is TGTGCCAGCAGCCAAGATCTCGGGACTAGCGGGGGGTTCAATGAGCAGTTCTTC.

CDR3 coding DNA: TGCGCCAGCAGCTTTGGACTGTCCAATGAGCAGTTCTTC. Protein product: CASSFGLSNEQFF. The chain recombines TRBV5-1 with TRBJ2-1; possibly TRBD2 for D (5 bases). This CDR3 region has 13 residues. CDR1 and CDR2 (germline): SGHRS, YFSETQ. Trimming removed 2 bases at V and 6 bases at J, with 9 bases between.

The chain recombines TRBV18 with TRBJ2-5; 8 nucleotides align to TRBD2. Germline V gives CDR1 KGHSH, CDR2 LQKENI. Trimming cost V 5 bases and J 2 bases; bases outside gene matches: 19. CDR3 length equals 19 residues. CDR3 loop: CASSATSGANLGGQETQYF. The CDR3 DNA reads TGTGCCAGCTCAGCCACTAGCGGAGCGAACCTTGGGGGGCAAGAGACCCAGTACTTC.

V gene TRBV13 combines with J gene TRBJ1-1; TRBD1 matches 9 bases. V lost 5 bases to trimming and J lost 4 bases; unmatched junction nucleotides: 5. The germline V gene has CDR1 PRHDT and CDR2 FYEKMQ (reference sequence). The CDR3 spans 14 residues. The chain's CDR3 is CASSPGTGFTEAFF. In DNA form, the CDR3 reads TGTGCCAGCAGCCCCGGGACAGGGTTCACTGAAGCTTTCTTT.

This clone was observed a handful of times. This chain links TRBV18 with TRBJ1-2, with 9 nucleotides matching TRBD1. J lost 5 bases, V lost 1 base, and 2 bases had no gene match. The germline V gene encodes CDR1 KGHSH and CDR2 LQKENI. This CDR3 region has 14 residues. CDR3 sequence: CASSPQGTGYGYTF. Here the CDR3 DNA reads TGTGCCAGCTCACCACAGGGGACAGGGTATGGCTACACCTTC.